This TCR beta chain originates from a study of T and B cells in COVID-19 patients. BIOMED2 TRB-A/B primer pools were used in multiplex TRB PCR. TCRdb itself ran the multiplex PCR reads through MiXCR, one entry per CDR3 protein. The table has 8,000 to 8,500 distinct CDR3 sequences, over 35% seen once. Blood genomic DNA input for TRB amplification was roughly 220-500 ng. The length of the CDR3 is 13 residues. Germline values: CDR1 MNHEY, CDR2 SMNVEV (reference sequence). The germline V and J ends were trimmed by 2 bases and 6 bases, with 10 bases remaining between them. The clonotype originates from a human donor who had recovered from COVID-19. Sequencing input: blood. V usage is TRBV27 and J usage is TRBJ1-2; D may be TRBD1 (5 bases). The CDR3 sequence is CASSLEAGHGYTF. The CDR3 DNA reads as TGTGCCAGCAGTTTAGAGGCAGGGCATGGCTACACCTTC.